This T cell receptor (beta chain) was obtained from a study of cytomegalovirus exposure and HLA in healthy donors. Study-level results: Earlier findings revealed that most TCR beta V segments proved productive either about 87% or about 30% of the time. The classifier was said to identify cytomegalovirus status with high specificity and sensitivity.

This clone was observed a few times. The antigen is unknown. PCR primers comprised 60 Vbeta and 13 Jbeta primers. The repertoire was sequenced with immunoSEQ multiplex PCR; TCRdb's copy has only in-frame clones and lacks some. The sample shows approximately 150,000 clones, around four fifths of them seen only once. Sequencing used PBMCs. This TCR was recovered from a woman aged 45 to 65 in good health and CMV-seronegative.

The CDR3 loop reads CATRAGSTEAFF. For the CDR3, the DNA is TGTGCCACCCGGGCAGGGTCGACTGAAGCTTTCTTT. The V call is TRBV19, the J call TRBJ1-1; D is perhaps TRBD1 (5 bases). Germline CDR1 reads LNHDA; CDR2 reads SQIVND (reference sequence). The CDR3 covers 12 residues. Trimming shortened V by 10 bases and J by 5 bases, and 14 bases separated the two germline ends.